What follows are 30 T cell receptor beta chains derived from one specimen sequenced in a study of cytomegalovirus exposure and HLA in healthy donors. A multiplex PCR was run with 60 Vbeta primers and 13 Jbeta primers. Data came from immunoSEQ multiplex PCR; TCRdb stores just in-frame clones and leaves some out. The table has approximately 150,000 clones, 79% seen once. Input material: PBMCs. Source of these receptors: a human donor in good health.

CDR3 in amino acids: CASSLSTAGGSGNTIYF. In DNA form, the CDR3 reads TGCGCCAGCAGCCTCTCGACTGCGGGGGGGTCAGGAAACACCATATATTTT. The V gene is TRBV5-1, the J gene TRBJ1-3; the D gene is possibly TRBD1 (5 bases). CDR3 size: 17 residues. V lost 4 bases, J lost 4 bases, and 21 bases lay in between. CDR1 is SGHRS, CDR2 YFSETQ, per germline.

V is TRBV19 and J is TRBJ1-1; perhaps TRBD1 as D (5 bases). The V gene's germline CDR1 is LNHDA and CDR2 SQIVND (reference sequence). There are 15 residues in the CDR3. V was trimmed by 7 bases and J by 5 bases, leaving 20 bases between them. The CDR3 loop is CASTIGGAIQTEAFF. The CDR3, as DNA: TGTGCCAGTACCATAGGTGGGGCTATTCAGACTGAAGCTTTCTTT.

This sequence joins TRBV28 and TRBJ2-3; 7 nucleotides align to TRBD2. The CDR3 runs 15 residues. J was trimmed by 0 bases and V by 1 base; bases with no gene match: 1. Per the germline V gene, CDR1 is MDHEN and CDR2 is SYDVKM. In DNA, the CDR3 is TGTGCCAGCAGTTTATCAGCGGGGAGCACAGATACGCAGTATTTT. Translation gives CASSLSAGSTDTQYF.

The CDR3 is CASSLGGRARETQYF. The CDR3 DNA is TGTGCCAGCAGTTTAGGCGGGAGGGCCCGCGAGACCCAGTACTTC. The gene calls are TRBV28 and TRBJ2-5; TRBD2 matches 9 bases. The ends lost 2 bases at V and 5 bases at J; junction bases unmatched: 6. This CDR3 has 15 amino acids. Germline assignment: CDR1 MDHEN and CDR2 SYDVKM.

This clone was detected once. The CDR3 region has the DNA TGTGCCAGCAGTTTTAGCAGGGCGCGAGAGACCCAGTACTTC. Protein sequence: CASSFSRARETQYF. The rearrangement uses TRBV27 and TRBJ2-5, with TRBD1 as a possible D gene (5 bases). Per the germline V gene, CDR1 is MNHEY and CDR2 is SMNVEV (reference sequence). The CDR3 has 14 amino acids. With 3 bases removed from V and 4 bases from J, the gap between germline ends came to 12 bases.

This chain links TRBV4-2 with TRBJ1-3; no definite D call. CDR1 and CDR2 from the germline V gene are LGHNA and YNFKEQ. The CDR3 covers 16 residues. The V gene lost 0 bases and the J gene lost 0 bases, with 9 bases spanning the gap. CDR3 DNA: TGTGCCAGCAGCCAAGATTTAACAGACTCTGGAAACACCATATATTTT. Translated: CASSQDLTDSGNTIYF.

The rearrangement links TRBV27 to TRBJ1-5; D might be TRBD1 (5 bases). V was trimmed by 3 bases and J by 3 bases, leaving 27 bases between them. Germline assignment: CDR1 MNHEY and CDR2 SMNVEV (reference sequence). There are 20 residues in the CDR3. The CDR3 DNA follows: TGTGCCAGCAGTTTTACCAACCTAGGGAGGACACTACGGAACAATCAGCCCCAGCATTTT. As protein: CASSFTNLGRTLRNNQPQHF.

This clone was seen once. V and J are TRBV9 and TRBJ2-6, with D uncertain. The germline gives CDR1 SGDLS, CDR2 YYNGEE. With 3 bases removed from V and 3 bases from J, the gap between germline ends came to 22 bases. The CDR3 is 19 amino acids. CDR3 amino acids: CASSAHHPGLADGANVLTF. The CDR3, as DNA: TGTGCCAGCAGCGCCCACCACCCCGGCTTGGCGGATGGGGCCAACGTCCTGACTTTC. Variable domain in full (rest from reference TRBV9 and TRBJ2-6): DSGVTQTPKHLITATGQRVTLRCSPRSGDLSVYWYQQSLDQGLQFLIQYYNGEERAKGNILERFSAQQFPDLHSELNLSSLELGDSALYFCASSAHHPGLADGANVLTFGAGSRLTVL.

The rearrangement links TRBV19 to TRBJ1-2; TRBD1 agrees at 10 bases. This CDR3 contains 15 residues. The J segment lost 8 bases and the V segment lost 3 bases, leaving 9 bases of the junction unmatched. In germline, CDR1 is LNHDA, CDR2 SQIVND (reference sequence). This chain's CDR3 is CASSMPGQGGRGYTF. CDR3 nucleotide sequence: TGTGCCAGTAGTATGCCCGGACAGGGGGGCAGAGGCTACACCTTC.

The DNA for the CDR3 is TGTGCCACTAGGAGGAGCCGACGGGAGACAAGAGAGACCCAGTACTTC. Amino acid sequence: CATRRSRRETRETQYF. V and J are TRBV19 and TRBJ2-5; D possibly corresponds to TRBD2 (6 bases). Per the germline V gene, CDR1 is LNHDA and CDR2 is SQIVND (reference sequence). The CDR3 is made up of 16 amino acids. V was shortened by 10 bases and J by 4 bases, with 25 bases between the two germline ends.

The chain recombines TRBV7-2 with TRBJ1-4; no definite D call. The germline gives CDR1 SGHTA, CDR2 FQGNSA. This CDR3 spans 14 amino acids. Trimming took 3 bases from V and 5 from J, leaving 10 bases between them. The CDR3 region has the DNA TGTGCCAGCAGCTTGCGGTCCCAGAATGAAAAACTGTTTTTT. Protein sequence: CASSLRSQNEKLFF.

This clone is a singleton in its sample. The chain joins TRBV7-9 to TRBJ2-3; no definite D call. The germline V and J ends were trimmed by 0 bases and 6 bases, with 4 bases remaining between them. There are 12 residues in the CDR3. The germline V gene encodes CDR1 SEHNR and CDR2 FQNEAQ (reference sequence). CDR3 residues: CASSLARDTQYF. CDR3 coding DNA: TGTGCCAGCAGCTTAGCCAGGGATACGCAGTATTTT.

The chain uses TRBV23-1 and TRBJ1-1, with 8 bases identical to TRBD1. TRBV23-1 is identified as an open reading frame with a role that is uncertain. The ends lost 4 bases at V and 0 bases at J; junction bases unmatched: 13. There are 18 residues in the CDR3. This CDR3 is CASSPEVPTGVMNTEAFF. The CDR3, as DNA: TGCGCCAGCAGTCCAGAAGTTCCGACAGGGGTCATGAACACTGAAGCTTTCTTT.

Note on this clone: Compared with germline, one end of the junction differs, possibly owing to a read error. The rearrangement joins TRBV5-1 to TRBJ1-2; 9 bases are shared with TRBD1. The CDR3 totals 15 residues. The germline V gene encodes CDR1 SGHRS and CDR2 YFSETQ. The CDR3 region has the DNA TGCGCCAGCAGCAGCCCGGGACAGGGCCTCTATGGCTACCCCTTC. Translating gives CASSSPGQGLYGYPF.

J is TRBJ1-2 and V is TRBV6-5; TRBD1 is a possible D gene (6 bases). CDR3 length equals 14 residues. V shed 5 bases and J shed 7 bases, with 17 bases lying between them. CDR1 is MNHEY, CDR2 SVGAGI, per germline. The CDR3, as DNA: TGTGCCAGCAGTGACCCGGACAGTCCCCTTGGCTACACCTTC. This codes for CASSDPDSPLGYTF.

The table lists this clone with a count of one. The chain employs TRBV7-2 and TRBJ2-1; 7 positions match TRBD2. The germline V gene has CDR1 SGHTA and CDR2 FQGNSA. The CDR3 runs 16 residues. Trimming removed 6 bases from V and 0 bases from J; junction bases left unmatched: 8. CDR3 amino acids: CASSLELASSYNEQFF. CDR3 DNA sequence: TGTGCCAGCAGTCTCGAACTAGCGAGCTCCTACAATGAGCAGTTCTTC.

This sequence joins TRBV25-1 and TRBJ2-7, with D possibly TRBD2 on 5 matching bases. The CDR3 covers 10 residues. From germline, CDR1 is MGHDK and CDR2 SYGVNS. Trimming shortened V by 8 bases and J by 6 bases, and 8 bases separated the two germline ends. DNA of the CDR3: TGTGCCAGCGAGGGAACCGAGCAGTACTTC. It encodes CASEGTEQYF.

This clone has a single count. The V call is TRBV5-1, the J call TRBJ2-4; tentative D call: TRBD1 (6 bases). Germline V gives CDR1 SGHRS, CDR2 YFSETQ. Trimming pared 4 bases from V and 8 bases from J, leaving 16 bases between. The CDR3 runs 14 residues. This CDR3 reads CASSLGHEGDIQYF. In nucleotides, the CDR3 is TGCGCCAGCAGCCTAGGTCATGAGGGGGACATTCAGTACTTC.

This chain joins TRBV6-6 and TRBJ2-3; no definite D call. V shed 4 bases and J shed 5 bases, with 4 bases lying between them. CDR3 length: 11 residues. Looked up from germline, CDR1 is MNHNY and CDR2 is SVGAGI (reference sequence). The CDR3 region has the DNA TGTGCCAGCAGTTTCCAAGATACGCAGTATTTT. Its translation: CASSFQDTQYF.

The chain employs TRBV7-7 and TRBJ2-5, with TRBD2 matching over 11 bases. In germline, CDR1 is SSHAT, CDR2 FNYEAQ (reference sequence). The CDR3 has 17 residues. The V and J ends lost 5 bases and 2 bases, in that order; junction bases with no gene match: 10. CDR3 loop: CASSVALAGVLQETQYF. The CDR3 bases are TGTGCCAGCAGCGTCGCACTAGCGGGGGTACTACAAGAGACCCAGTACTTC.

The chain is built from TRBV7-9 and TRBJ2-1; the match to TRBD1 covers 8 bases. Losses at the gene ends were 5 bases for V and 5 bases for J; bases not matched to a gene: 8. The CDR3 covers 15 residues. Germline CDR1 is SEHNR and CDR2 is FQNEAQ (reference sequence). CDR3 DNA: TGTGCCAGCAGCCCATCCGGGACAGGTGACAATGAGCAGTTCTTC. This codes for CASSPSGTGDNEQFF.

This rearrangement joins TRBV6-5 to TRBJ1-2; D not certain. Germline V gives CDR1 MNHEY, CDR2 SVGAGI. V shed 5 bases and J shed 2 bases, with 9 bases lying between them. The CDR3 loop spans 13 amino acids. The DNA of the CDR3 is TGTGCCAGCAGTCCCGACTCGAACTATGGCTACACCTTC. Its translation is CASSPDSNYGYTF.

This clone has only one observation. The V call is TRBV7-2, the J call TRBJ1-6; 8 nucleotides align to TRBD1. CDR3 length equals 14 residues. Germline CDR1 and CDR2: SGHTA and FQGNSA. The trim removed 5 bases at V and 9 bases at J, leaving 6 bases unmatched. The CDR3 reads CASSQDRAGSPLHF. Written as DNA, the CDR3 is TGTGCCAGCAGCCAGGACAGGGCCGGTTCACCCCTCCACTTT.

The chain recombines TRBV11-2 with TRBJ2-5; 8 bases line up with TRBD2. V was clipped by 2 bases and J by 0 bases; unmatched bases: 11. This CDR3 is built from 18 residues. Germline V gene lookup returns CDR1 SGHAT and CDR2 FQNNGV. The CDR3 sequence is CASSLRVLAGQYQETQYF. The CDR3 DNA reads TGTGCCAGCAGCTTAAGAGTTCTAGCGGGCCAATACCAAGAGACCCAGTACTTC.

This sequence joins TRBV19 and TRBJ2-3; 7 nucleotides align to TRBD2. Germline trimming cut 1 base from V and 4 bases from J; bases unmatched to any gene: 8. The CDR3 length is 16 residues. Germline CDR1 is LNHDA and CDR2 is SQIVND (reference sequence). CDR3 coding DNA: TGTGCCAGTAGTATAGCTGTGCGGGAGAGCGCAGATACGCAGTATTTT. This translates into CASSIAVRESADTQYF.

This clone was recorded only once. The gene calls are TRBV11-2 and TRBJ2-7, with 7 bases identical to TRBD1. In germline, CDR1 is SGHAT, CDR2 FQNNGV. Unmatched junction bases numbered 6, after V lost 4 bases and J lost 0 bases. CDR3 length: 15 residues. The CDR3, as DNA: TGTGCCAGCAGCTCCATCCGGGACAGCTCCTACGAGCAGTACTTC. It yields the protein CASSSIRDSSYEQYF.

The chain combines TRBV6-5 with TRBJ2-6; unclear D gene. Per the germline V gene, CDR1 is MNHEY and CDR2 is SVGAGI. The CDR3 has 15 residues. The V and J ends lost 0 bases and 2 bases respectively, with 5 bases between them. Here the CDR3 reads CASSYSGTGANVLTF. The CDR3 bases are TGTGCCAGCAGTTACTCTGGCACTGGGGCCAACGTCCTGACTTTC.

The chain couples TRBV19 to TRBJ1-5, with 7 bases lining up with TRBD1. In germline, CDR1 is LNHDA, CDR2 SQIVND (reference sequence). The CDR3 is made up of 15 amino acids. V lost 4 bases and J lost 2; bases outside the gene matches: 5. CDR3 sequence: CASSTRDRGNQPQHF. CDR3 nucleotides: TGTGCCAGTAGTACCCGGGACAGAGGCAATCAGCCCCAGCATTTT.

This clone has more than one count but fewer than ten. The rearrangement links TRBV6-5 to TRBJ1-2, with 7 bases matching TRBD1. The CDR3 contains 15 residues. The germline gives CDR1 MNHEY, CDR2 SVGAGI. The J segment lost 4 bases and the V segment lost 5 bases, leaving 10 bases of the junction unmatched. The CDR3 reads CASSRTLDRAYGYTF. CDR3 coding DNA: TGTGCCAGCAGTCGAACCCTAGACAGGGCCTATGGCTACACCTTC.

This sequence joins TRBV7-2 and TRBJ2-2; 11 positions agree with TRBD2. The germline V gene encodes CDR1 SGHTA and CDR2 FQGNSA. This CDR3 has 16 residues. V was pared by 2 bases and J by 8 bases, with 7 bases of the junction left unmatched. CDR3 in DNA: TGTGCCAGCAGCTTATATCTAGCGGGAGGCCGGGGGGAGCTGTTTTTT. Translation: CASSLYLAGGRGELFF. Supplemented by reference TRBV7-2 and TRBJ2-2, the full variable domain reads GAGVSQSPSNKVTEKGKDVELRCDPISGHTALYWYRQSLGQGLEFLIYFQGNSAPDKSGLPSDRFSAERTGGSVSTLTIQRTQQEDSAVYLCASSLYLAGGRGELFFGEGSRLTVL.